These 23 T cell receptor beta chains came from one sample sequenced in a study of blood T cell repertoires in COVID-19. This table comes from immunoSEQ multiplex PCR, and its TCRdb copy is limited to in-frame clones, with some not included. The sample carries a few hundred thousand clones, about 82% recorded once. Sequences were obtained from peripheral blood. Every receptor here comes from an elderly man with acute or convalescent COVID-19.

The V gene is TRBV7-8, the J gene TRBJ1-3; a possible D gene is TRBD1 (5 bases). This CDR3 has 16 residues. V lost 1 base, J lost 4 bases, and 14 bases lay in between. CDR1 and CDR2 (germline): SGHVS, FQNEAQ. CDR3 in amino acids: CASSLVAGGSGNTIYF. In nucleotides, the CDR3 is TGTGCCAGCAGCTTAGTCGCGGGGGGTTCCGGAAACACCATATATTTT.

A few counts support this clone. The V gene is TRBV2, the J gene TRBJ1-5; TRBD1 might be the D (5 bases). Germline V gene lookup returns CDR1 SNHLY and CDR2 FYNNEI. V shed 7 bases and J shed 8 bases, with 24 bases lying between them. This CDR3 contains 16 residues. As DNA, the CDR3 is TGTGCCAGCAAGGGTCAGGGCCAAAGAACCAACAAGCCCCAGCATTTT. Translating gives CASKGQGQRTNKPQHF.

The CDR3 bases are TGTGCCAGCAGCTTCGGGACAACAAGCAATCAGCCCCAGCATTTT. It codes for CASSFGTTSNQPQHF. V gene TRBV5-5 combines with J gene TRBJ1-5; tentative D call: TRBD1 (6 bases). V lost 2 bases and J 1 base, leaving 10 bases between the germline ends. CDR3 length: 15 residues. Germline values: CDR1 SGHKS, CDR2 YYEKEE (reference sequence).

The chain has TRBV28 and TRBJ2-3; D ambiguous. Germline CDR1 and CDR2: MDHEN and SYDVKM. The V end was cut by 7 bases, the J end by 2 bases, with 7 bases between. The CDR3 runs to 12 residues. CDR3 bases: TGTGCCAGCACCCAAAACACAGATACGCAGTATTTT. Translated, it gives CASTQNTDTQYF.

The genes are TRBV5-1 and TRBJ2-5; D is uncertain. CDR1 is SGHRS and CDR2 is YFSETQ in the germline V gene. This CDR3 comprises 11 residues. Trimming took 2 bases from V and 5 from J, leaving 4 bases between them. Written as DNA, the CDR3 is TGCGCCAGCAGCTTACACGAGACCCAGTACTTC. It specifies CASSLHETQYF.

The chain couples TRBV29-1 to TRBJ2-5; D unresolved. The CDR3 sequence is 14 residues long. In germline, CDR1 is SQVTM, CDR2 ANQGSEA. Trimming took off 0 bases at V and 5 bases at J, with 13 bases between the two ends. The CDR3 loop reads CSVEDLYQRETQYF. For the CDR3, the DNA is TGCAGCGTTGAAGATTTGTACCAGAGGGAGACCCAGTACTTC.

CDR3 protein: CASSKALDRDTEAFF. CDR3 sequence (DNA): TGTGCCAGCAGCAAAGCGCTGGACAGGGACACTGAAGCTTTCTTT. This chain joins TRBV21-1 and TRBJ1-1; TRBD1 is the table's D call and was not checked against the DNA. TRBV21-1 is described as a pseudogene. The length of the CDR3 is 15 residues.

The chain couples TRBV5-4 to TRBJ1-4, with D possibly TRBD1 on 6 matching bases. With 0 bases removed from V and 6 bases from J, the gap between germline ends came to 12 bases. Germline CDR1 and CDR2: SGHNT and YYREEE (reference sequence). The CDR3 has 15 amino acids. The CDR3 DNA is TGTGCCAGCAGCTTGGCGACGGGGGGCGATGAAAAACTGTTTTTT. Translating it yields CASSLATGGDEKLFF.

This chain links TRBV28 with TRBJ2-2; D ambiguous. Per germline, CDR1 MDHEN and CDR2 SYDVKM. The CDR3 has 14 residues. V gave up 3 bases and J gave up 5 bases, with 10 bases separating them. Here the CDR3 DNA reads TGTGCCAGCAGTTTTGGGCAGCTTACCGGGGAGCTGTTTTTT. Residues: CASSFGQLTGELFF.

CDR3 loop: CASSQGFGTASNTGELFF. CDR3 coding DNA: TGTGCCAGCAGCCAAGGATTTGGGACAGCCTCGAACACCGGGGAGCTGTTTTTT. The chain couples TRBV14 to TRBJ2-2, with 7 positions matching TRBD1. The length of the CDR3 is 18 residues. Germline CDR1 SGHDN, CDR2 FVKESK. The V segment lost 1 base and the J segment 0 bases; nucleotides outside the gene matches: 8.

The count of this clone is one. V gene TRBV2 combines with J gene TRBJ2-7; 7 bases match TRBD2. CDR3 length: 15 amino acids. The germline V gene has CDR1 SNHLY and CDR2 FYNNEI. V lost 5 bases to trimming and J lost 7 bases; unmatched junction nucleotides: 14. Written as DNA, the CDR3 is TGTGCCAGCAGTCCGTTGGTTGCGGGAGTAGGGGAGCAGTACTTC. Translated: CASSPLVAGVGEQYF. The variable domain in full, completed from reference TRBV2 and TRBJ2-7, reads EPEVTQTPSHQVTQMGQEVILRCVPISNHLYFYWYRQILGQKVEFLVSFYNNEISEKSEIFDDQFSVERPDGSNFTLKIRSTKLEDSAMYFCASSPLVAGVGEQYFGPGTRLTVT.

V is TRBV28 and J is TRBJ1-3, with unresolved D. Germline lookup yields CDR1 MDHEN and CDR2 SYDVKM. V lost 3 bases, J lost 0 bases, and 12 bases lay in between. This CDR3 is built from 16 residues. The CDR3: CASSFGLQGSGNTIYF. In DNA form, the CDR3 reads TGTGCCAGCAGTTTTGGACTGCAAGGCTCTGGAAACACCATATATTTT.

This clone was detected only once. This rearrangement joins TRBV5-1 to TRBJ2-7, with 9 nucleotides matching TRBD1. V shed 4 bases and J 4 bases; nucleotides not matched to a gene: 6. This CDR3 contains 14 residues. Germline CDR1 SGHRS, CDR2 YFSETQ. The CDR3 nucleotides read TGCGCCAGCAGCCCCGGACAGGGGTTGTACGAGCAGTACTTC. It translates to CASSPGQGLYEQYF.

As DNA, the CDR3 is TGTGCCAGCAGTGAGGGACAGGGGGTCGGAGAGACCCAGTACTTC. As protein: CASSEGQGVGETQYF. V usage is TRBV25-1 and J usage is TRBJ2-5, with 11 nucleotides matching TRBD1. V gave up 3 bases and J gave up 4 bases; unmatched junction bases: 4. CDR1 MGHDK and CDR2 SYGVNS come from the germline V gene. CDR3 size: 15 residues.

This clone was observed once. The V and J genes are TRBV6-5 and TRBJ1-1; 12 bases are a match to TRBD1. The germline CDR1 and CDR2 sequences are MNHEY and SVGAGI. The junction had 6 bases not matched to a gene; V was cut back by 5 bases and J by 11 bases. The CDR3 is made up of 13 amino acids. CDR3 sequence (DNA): TGTGCCAGCAGTCGTCGGGACAGGGGGCCGGCTTTCTTT. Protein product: CASSRRDRGPAFF.

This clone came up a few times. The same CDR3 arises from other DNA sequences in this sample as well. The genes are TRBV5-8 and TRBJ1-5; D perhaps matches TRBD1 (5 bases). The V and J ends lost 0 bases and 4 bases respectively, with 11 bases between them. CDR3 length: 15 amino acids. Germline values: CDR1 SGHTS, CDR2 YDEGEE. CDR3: CASSLGGAGNQPQHF. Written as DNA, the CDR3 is TGTGCCAGCAGCTTGGGTGGGGCAGGAAATCAGCCCCAGCATTTT.

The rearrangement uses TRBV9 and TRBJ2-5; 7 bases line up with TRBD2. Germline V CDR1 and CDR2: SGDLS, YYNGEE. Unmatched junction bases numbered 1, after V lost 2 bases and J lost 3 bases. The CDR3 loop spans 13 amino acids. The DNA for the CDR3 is TGTGCCAGCAGCGTCCTAGCGGAAGAGACCCAGTACTTC. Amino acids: CASSVLAEETQYF.

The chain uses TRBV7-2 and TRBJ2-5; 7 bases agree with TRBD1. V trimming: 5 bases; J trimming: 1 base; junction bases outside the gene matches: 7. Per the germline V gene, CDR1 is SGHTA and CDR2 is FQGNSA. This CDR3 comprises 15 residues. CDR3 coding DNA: TGTGCCAGCAGCCGGGACAGTGGGATCCAAGAGACCCAGTACTTC. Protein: CASSRDSGIQETQYF.

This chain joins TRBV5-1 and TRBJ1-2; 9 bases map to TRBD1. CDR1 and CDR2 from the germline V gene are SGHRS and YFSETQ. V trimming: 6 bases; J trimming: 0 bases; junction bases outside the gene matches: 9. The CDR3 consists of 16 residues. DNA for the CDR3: TGCGCCAGCACCCCGGGACAGGGAGGAGCTAACTATGGCTACACCTTC. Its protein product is CASTPGQGGANYGYTF.

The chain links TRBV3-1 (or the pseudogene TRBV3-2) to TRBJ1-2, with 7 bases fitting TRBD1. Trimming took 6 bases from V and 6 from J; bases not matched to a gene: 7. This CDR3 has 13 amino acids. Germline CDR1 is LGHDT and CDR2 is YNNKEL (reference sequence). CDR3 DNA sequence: TGTGCCAGCAGAGGAGGGGGCGGAGATGGCTACACCTTC. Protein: CASRGGGGDGYTF.

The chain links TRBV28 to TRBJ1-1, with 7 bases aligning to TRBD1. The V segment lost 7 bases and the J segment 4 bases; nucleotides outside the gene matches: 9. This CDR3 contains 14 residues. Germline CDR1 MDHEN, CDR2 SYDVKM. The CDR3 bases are TGTGCCAGCACTCACCCGACAGGGTTCACTGAAGCTTTCTTT. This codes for CASTHPTGFTEAFF. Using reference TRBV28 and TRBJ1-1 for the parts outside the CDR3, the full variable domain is DVKVTQSSRYLVKRTGEKVFLECVQDMDHENMFWYRQDPGLGLRLIYFSYDVKMKEKGDIPEGYSVSREKKERFSLILESASTNQTSMYLCASTHPTGFTEAFFGQGTRLTVV.

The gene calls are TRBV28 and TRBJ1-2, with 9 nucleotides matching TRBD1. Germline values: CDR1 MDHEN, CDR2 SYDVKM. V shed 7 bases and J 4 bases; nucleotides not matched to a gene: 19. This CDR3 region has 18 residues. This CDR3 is CASNQNLGQGTRGYGYTF. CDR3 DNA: TGTGCCAGCAACCAAAATCTGGGACAGGGAACTAGGGGCTATGGCTACACCTTC.

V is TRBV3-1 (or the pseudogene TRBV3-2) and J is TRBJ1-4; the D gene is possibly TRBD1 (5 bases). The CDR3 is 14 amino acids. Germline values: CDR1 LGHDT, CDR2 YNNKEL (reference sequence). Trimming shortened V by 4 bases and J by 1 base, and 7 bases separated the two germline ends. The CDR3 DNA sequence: TGTGCCAGCAGCCCGGGGGGAACTAATGAAAAACTGTTTTTT. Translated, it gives CASSPGGTNEKLFF.